One sample yielded the 10 T cell receptor beta chains listed below, sequenced in a study of T-cell memory formation after mild COVID-19. TCRdb re-derived calls from the 5' RACE reads in MiXCR, one entry per CDR3 protein. The repertoire holds about 6,500 distinct CDR3 sequences, with approximately 52% as singletons. Sequenced input: PBMCs or a T cell subset sorted from them (not recorded which). Receptor source: an adult who had mild COVID-19 (a few samples of this study predate the infection). Cell type and time point are not known.

This clonotype occurred a few times. The chain is built from TRBV10-3 and TRBJ1-2; D is undetermined. CDR1 is ENHRY and CDR2 is SYGVKD in the germline V gene. Trimming shortened V by 7 bases and J by 3 bases, and 12 bases separated the two germline ends. The length of the CDR3 is 13 residues. Written as DNA, the CDR3 is TGTGCCATCACCCCAGTAGAGGACTATGGCTACACCTTC. Translated: CAITPVEDYGYTF.

The chain has TRBV7-8 and TRBJ2-1; possible D gene TRBD2, 5 bases. The CDR3 spans 13 residues. The germline CDR1 and CDR2 sequences are SGHVS and FQNEAQ. The V and J ends lost 5 bases and 5 bases respectively, with 10 bases between them. The CDR3 region has the DNA TGTGCCAGCAGCCCGGACTCACACAATGAGCAGTTCTTC. Translating it yields CASSPDSHNEQFF.

This clonotype is deemed medium-sized. The rearrangement links TRBV12-3 or TRBV12-4 to TRBJ2-1, with TRBD1 identical over 7 bases. J was trimmed by 2 bases and V by 4 bases; bases with no gene match: 2. This CDR3 has 14 residues. CDR3 region: CASSSTGPYNEQFF. DNA for the CDR3: TGTGCCAGCAGTTCGACAGGGCCCTACAATGAGCAGTTCTTC.

This clonotype has a count of ten or more. The chain is built from TRBV5-4 and TRBJ2-5, with D unclear. The CDR3 is made up of 13 amino acids. V was pared by 4 bases and J by 5 bases, with 12 bases between. Germline loops: CDR1 SGHNT, CDR2 YYREEE (reference sequence). The DNA for the CDR3 is TGTGCCAGCAGCCCCTCGCCCATGGAGACCCAGTACTTC. Translated, it gives CASSPSPMETQYF. The variable domain in full, completed from reference TRBV5-4 and TRBJ2-5, reads ETGVTQSPTHLIKTRGQQVTLRCSSQSGHNTVSWYQQALGQGPQFIFQYYREEENGRGNFPPRFSGLQFPNYSSELNVNALELDDSALYLCASSPSPMETQYFGPGTRLLVL.

This chain links TRBV7-9 with TRBJ2-5; maybe TRBD1 (7 bases). There are 15 residues in the CDR3. V shed 4 bases and J shed 3 bases, with 15 bases lying between them. Germline V gene data show CDR1 as SEHNR and CDR2 as FQNEAQ (reference sequence). Here the CDR3 DNA reads TGTGCCAGCAGCTCTCCCGACAGGGAGGAAGAGACCCAGTACTTC. It encodes CASSSPDREEETQYF.

The gene calls are TRBV20-1 and TRBJ2-1; the D is unclear. The CDR3 has 15 residues. The V gene lost 1 base and the J gene lost 6 bases, with 16 bases spanning the gap. Germline CDR1 reads DFQATT; CDR2 reads SNEGSKA (reference sequence). The CDR3 DNA follows: TGCAGTGCTAGAGGGCTGGCAGCCAAGGGCAATGAGCAGTTCTTC. It yields the protein CSARGLAAKGNEQFF.

This clonotype was counted a single time. This chain uses TRBV6-2 or TRBV6-3 with TRBJ2-1; the D is unclear. The ends were cut back, 4 bases at V and 4 bases at J, with 11 bases in the middle. The germline V gene has CDR1 MNHEY and CDR2 SVGEGT. This CDR3 comprises 14 residues. The CDR3 nucleotides read TGTGCCAGCAGTTGGGTGGGAAGGTACAATGAGCAGTTCTTC. Its protein product is CASSWVGRYNEQFF.

The V gene is TRBV25-1, the J gene TRBJ1-1; D is undetermined. The germline V gene encodes CDR1 MGHDK and CDR2 SYGVNS. The V and J ends lost 4 bases and 5 bases respectively, with 8 bases between them. There are 12 residues in the CDR3. For the CDR3, the DNA is TGTGCCAGCAGTGCAACGGGGACTGAAGCTTTCTTT. Its protein is CASSATGTEAFF. The whole variable domain, remainder taken from reference TRBV25-1 and TRBJ1-1, is EADIYQTPRYLVIGTGKKITLECSQTMGHDKMYWYQQDPGMELHLIHYSYGVNSTEKGDLSSESTVSRIRTEHFPLTLESARPSHTSQYLCASSATGTEAFFGQGTRLTVV.

This clonotype was seen more than once but under ten times. The CDR3 loop reads CASSRGQGNTEAFF. CDR3 coding DNA: TGTGCCAGCAGCCGCGGACAGGGGAACACTGAAGCTTTCTTT. The chain recombines TRBV12-3 or TRBV12-4 with TRBJ1-1; 8 nucleotides agree with TRBD1. Unmatched junction bases numbered 4, after V lost 6 bases and J lost 1 base. This CDR3 has 14 residues.

This sequence joins TRBV4-1 and TRBJ2-4; TRBD2 might be the D (5 bases). V lost 10 bases to trimming and J lost 1 base, with 20 bases between them. There are 16 residues in the CDR3. The germline V gene has CDR1 MGHRA and CDR2 YSYEKL. In nucleotides, the CDR3 is TGCGCCACCTCGGGTGCGGGCTTTCTGGCCAAAAACATTCAGTACTTC. Protein product: CATSGAGFLAKNIQYF.